This is a list of T cell receptor beta chains from one sample in a study of CD8+ T cells in alopecia areata. The method was immunoSEQ multiplex PCR; TCRdb's version includes in-frame clones alone and lacks a portion of them. The sample contains around 140,000 clones, less than 70% of which appear only once. Material: CD8+ T cells sorted from blood, obtained at week 4, from a patient treated with tofacitinib. The receptors were gathered from a human donor with alopecia areata. Each CDR3 is given without its conserved first and last residue. The D gene is left open where the match is weak.

j_call: TRBJ1-6; v_call: TRBV30; d_call: -; cdr3_length: 14; cdr3_aa: AWFGILGSYNSPLH
j_call: TRBJ2-1; v_call: TRBV5-1; d_call: -; cdr3_length: 10; cdr3_aa: ASRSKYNEQF
j_call: TRBJ1-5; v_call: TRBV29-1; d_call: -; cdr3_length: 10; cdr3_aa: SVTSRGQPQH
j_call: TRBJ1-2; v_call: TRBV5-1; d_call: -; cdr3_length: 9; cdr3_aa: ASSLGQSYT
j_call: TRBJ2-7; v_call: TRBV27; d_call: TRBD1; cdr3_length: 13; cdr3_aa: ASSVTGGDGHEQY
j_call: TRBJ1-6; v_call: TRBV27; d_call: -; cdr3_length: 11; cdr3_aa: ASSYGQNSPLH
j_call: TRBJ1-1; v_call: TRBV30; d_call: -; cdr3_length: 13; cdr3_aa: AWSFRGGEDTEAF
j_call: TRBJ2-3; v_call: TRBV13; d_call: TRBD1; cdr3_length: 13; cdr3_aa: ASSLLGTGVDTQY
j_call: TRBJ1-6; v_call: TRBV11-2; d_call: -; cdr3_length: 14; cdr3_aa: ASSDDTGFPNSPLH
j_call: TRBJ2-1; v_call: TRBV29-1; d_call: -; cdr3_length: 13; cdr3_aa: SVPQPDSSYNEQF
j_call: TRBJ1-1; v_call: TRBV29-1; d_call: TRBD1; cdr3_length: 14; cdr3_aa: SVDPGQGDLRTEAF
j_call: TRBJ2-7; v_call: TRBV6-5; d_call: -; cdr3_length: 13; cdr3_aa: ASSSAGWSSYEQY
j_call: TRBJ1-2; v_call: TRBV30; d_call: -; cdr3_length: 11; cdr3_aa: AQLGQDGYGYT
j_call: TRBJ2-7; v_call: TRBV29-1; d_call: -; cdr3_length: 11; cdr3_aa: SVELALSYEQY
j_call: TRBJ2-4; v_call: TRBV30; d_call: TRBD1; cdr3_length: 13; cdr3_aa: AWSTGTGRENIQY
j_call: TRBJ2-3; v_call: TRBV18; d_call: -; cdr3_length: 13; cdr3_aa: ASSLDGRVEDTQY
j_call: TRBJ1-4; v_call: TRBV4-2; d_call: -; cdr3_length: 12; cdr3_aa: ASSGRGGTEKLF